This T cell receptor (beta chain) comes out of a study of patients and donors after allogeneic stem cell transplantation. CDR1 and CDR2 (germline): MDHEN, SYDVKM. The CDR3 is 16 amino acids. Trimming at V came to 8 bases and at J to 0 bases, leaving 7 bases not matched to a gene. This clonotype was seen more than once but under ten times. TCRdb processed the RT-PCR reads anew with MiXCR; each CDR3 protein has one entry. In the table there are approximately 410,000 distinct CDR3 sequences, roughly 17% of which are singletons. The TCR comes from a human donor who was either an allogeneic HSCT recipient or a stem cell or donor lymphocyte infusion donor (not recorded which). It is not recorded whose cells these are; they may come from a transplant donor. Source material: blood, either unsorted or a sorted T cell fraction (not recorded which). The rearrangement links TRBV28 to TRBJ1-6; TRBD1 matches at 7 bases. CDR3 in DNA: TGTGCCAGCGACCCAGGGGGGAGCTCCTATAATTCACCCCTCCACTTT. Protein product: CASDPGGSSYNSPLHF.